This T cell receptor (beta chain) emerged from a study of siplizumab effects on memory and regulatory T cells. General study points: Siplizumab led to significantly less abundant alloreactive sequences that could be traced back to unstimulated CD4+ memory cells.

CDR1 is MNHNS, CDR2 SASEGT, per germline. This CDR3 contains 14 residues. V was shortened by 7 bases and J by 7 bases, with 17 bases between the two germline ends. Details on this clone: Its antigen is as yet unknown.

Approximately 100,000 TCR templates were measured in each sample. Assay: immunoSEQ multiplex PCR; the TCRdb copy retains only in-frame clones and omits some. The profile covers about 50,000 clones, with over 75% appearing a single time and 0.3% to 0.35% taken by the ten largest. The sample consisted of naive CD8+ T cells sorted from blood. The sequence was collected from a human donor in good health. The J gene is TRBJ2-1, the V gene TRBV6-1; TRBD2 is a possible D gene (6 bases). CDR3 amino acids: CASKDPGLINEQFF. The CDR3 DNA is TGTGCCAGCAAGGATCCGGGACTGATAAATGAGCAGTTCTTC.